The present TCR beta chain was sequenced within a study of CD8+ T cells in alopecia areata. Points from the study as a whole: TCRs were shared less clearly across patients than in mice, possibly for HLA-related reasons. Tofacitinib significantly lowered scalp clonality and expanded CD8+ clones among the top 100.

TCR sequencing used cDNA made by reverse transcription of extracted RNA. Using immunoSEQ multiplex PCR, the repertoire was profiled, and TCRdb retains in-frame clones only, with some absent. The sample has 64,000 or so clones, 46% seen once; the top ten hold about 20%. Germline V gene lookup returns CDR1 PRHDT and CDR2 FYEKMQ (reference sequence). CDR3 length equals 15 residues. Deletions cut 5 bases from V and 2 bases from J, with 15 bases between. This sample's treatment: oral pan-JAK inhibitor, 5-10 mg twice daily. Details on this clone: Antigen specificity is unknown.

The sequence was collected from a human donor with alopecia areata. The sample here was CD8+ T cells sorted from blood, taken around week 36, from a patient treated with tofacitinib. J is TRBJ1-2 and V is TRBV13; D unresolved. CDR3 protein: CASSPSGPINYGYTF. The CDR3 DNA sequence: TGTGCCAGCAGCCCCTCTGGACCGATCAACTATGGCTACACCTTC.